Listed below are T cell receptor beta chains from one sample, sequenced in a study of blood T cell repertoires in COVID-19. Profiled with immunoSEQ multiplex PCR; TCRdb holds only in-frame clones, not every one. This sample has almost 400,000 clones; 70% to 90% occur once, and the top ten carry 2.3%. Sequencing was done on a sample of peripheral blood. These receptors were collected from a woman aged 55-75 years with COVID-19, enrolled during active disease. CDR3s include the opening cysteine and the closing phenylalanine or tryptophan. Each record gives: V gene, D gene, J gene, clone size, CDR3 DNA, CDR3 protein. A D gene is named only where the DNA matches it firmly. Only some rows state a clone size, as once, few, many or a class for expanded clones.

>TRBV28|.|TRBJ1-2|.
TGTGCCAGCACGGTTGACAGGACTTACTATGGCTACACCTTC
CASTVDRTYYGYTF
>TRBV7-2|.|TRBJ1-2|.
TGTGCCAGCAGCTCCACAACAGGGCTAGACTATGGCTACACCTTC
CASSSTTGLDYGYTF
>TRBV5-1|TRBD2|TRBJ2-5|.
TGCGCCAGCAGCTCCGGACTAGCGGGGGGACAAGAGACCCAGTACTTC
CASSSGLAGGQETQYF
>TRBV18|.|TRBJ2-1|.
TGTGCCAGCTCACCACTGGCCTATGAGCAGTTCTTC
CASSPLAYEQFF
>TRBV2|.|TRBJ2-7|.
TGTGCCAGCAGTGACTACGGGGTTAGCTCCTACGAGCAGTACTTC
CASSDYGVSSYEQYF
>TRBV3-1/TRBV3-2|.|TRBJ1-6|.
TGTGCCAGCAGCCAAGGGGCCTCCTATAATTCACCCCTCCACTTT
CASSQGASYNSPLHF
>TRBV4-1|TRBD1|TRBJ1-6|.
TGCGCCAGCAGCCAAGACGGACAGGGGGCCTTTTCAAATTCACCCCTCCACTTT
CASSQDGQGAFSNSPLHF
>TRBV3-1/TRBV3-2|.|TRBJ2-3|.
TGTGCCAGCAGCCCCGGGGGGCCTCTAGCAACAGATACGCAGTATTTT
CASSPGGPLATDTQYF
>TRBV7-6|TRBD1|TRBJ2-1|.
TGTGCCAGCAGCTCCGGACAGGGTCCTTCCTACAATGAGCAGTTCTTC
CASSSGQGPSYNEQFF
>TRBV5-5|TRBD1|TRBJ2-1|.
TGTGCCAGCAGCTCCCGACGACAGGGTTCTCACAATGAGCAGTTCTTC
CASSSRRQGSHNEQFF
>TRBV19|TRBD1|TRBJ1-2|.
TGTGCCAGTAGTATACGACAGGGAAACGGCTACACCTTC
CASSIRQGNGYTF
>TRBV21-1|.|TRBJ2-5|.
TGTGCCAGCAGCAAAGCAGTGCGGGGGGGAAGAATGGAGACCCAGTACTTC
CASSKAVRGGRMETQYF
>TRBV7-9|TRBD1|TRBJ1-2|.
TGTGCCAGCAGCAGACAGGGGGCGGGCTACACCTTC
CASSRQGAGYTF
>TRBV12-3/TRBV12-4|.|TRBJ1-3|.
TGTGCCATCCAACACGACTCTGGAAACACCATATATTTT
CAIQHDSGNTIYF
>TRBV11-2|TRBD2|TRBJ2-3|.
TGTGCCAGCAGCCCGGGAGGTCGGCGGGGGATTTCTAGCACAGATACGCAGTATTTT
CASSPGGRRGISSTDTQYF
>TRBV12-3/TRBV12-4|.|TRBJ2-1|.
TGTGCCAGCAGTAAGGGGGAATACAATGAGCAGTTCTTC
CASSKGEYNEQFF
>TRBV2|.|TRBJ2-6|.
TGTGCCAGCAGCAGGGGTCTTGGGGCCAACGTCCTGACTTTC
CASSRGLGANVLTF
>TRBV5-1|TRBD1|TRBJ1-4|.
TGCGCCAGCAGCTTGATTGGACAGGGGGCGAGGGAAAAACTGTTTTTT
CASSLIGQGAREKLFF
>TRBV9|.|TRBJ1-1|.
TGTGCCAGCAGCGTATCAGGGGCGGGCACTGAAGCTTTCTTT
CASSVSGAGTEAFF
>TRBV10-3|.|TRBJ1-2|once
TGTGCCATCAGTGGGTACAAGTTAGACAATAACTATGGCTACACCTTC
CAISGYKLDNNYGYTF
>TRBV6-6|TRBD1|TRBJ1-2|.
TGTGCCAGCAGAACTGACAGGGAGGCCCACTATGGCTACACCTTC
CASRTDREAHYGYTF
>TRBV3-1/TRBV3-2|TRBD1|TRBJ1-1|.
TGTGCCAGCAGCCCCCGGACAGGGGGCATAGGGAACACTGAAGCTTTCTTT
CASSPRTGGIGNTEAFF
>TRBV19|TRBD1|TRBJ1-2|.
TGTGCCAGTAGGAGGACAGGGGTAGTGGACTATGGCTACACCTTC
CASRRTGVVDYGYTF
>TRBV18|.|TRBJ1-3|.
TGTGCCAGCTCCCCCCAGGACAGCAGCTCTGGAAACACCATATATTTT
CASSPQDSSSGNTIYF
>TRBV28|TRBD2|TRBJ2-3|.
TGTGCCAGCATCCGCGGGGGGGAGGGAGATACGCAGTATTTT
CASIRGGEGDTQYF
>TRBV2|TRBD1|TRBJ1-1|.
TGTGCCAGCTCCCATCGACAGGGAGCTATAGGAGGGGGCGCTGAAGCTTTCTTT
CASSHRQGAIGGGAEAFF
>TRBV7-7|TRBD2|TRBJ2-2|.
TGTGCCAGCAGCCCAGGCGGGGGGAGGACCGGGGAGCTGTTTTTT
CASSPGGGRTGELFF
>TRBV6-5|.|TRBJ1-2|.
TGTGCCAGCAGTCGGCGGGAGAACTATGGCTACACCTTC
CASSRRENYGYTF
>TRBV5-1|.|TRBJ1-1|.
TGCGCCAGCACCTTGGGGGGGGGCGGCACTGAAGCTTTCTTT
CASTLGGGGTEAFF
>TRBV5-1|.|TRBJ2-1|.
TGCGCCAGCAGACAGGGGACGGGAGGGGGCAATGAGCAGTTCTTC
CASRQGTGGGNEQFF
>TRBV4-1|TRBD1|TRBJ2-7|once
TGCGCCAGCAGCCCGAGGACAGGGACCTACGAGCAGTACTTC
CASSPRTGTYEQYF
>TRBV9|.|TRBJ1-1|.
TGTGCCAGCAGCGTTGGGGCAGGGAACACTGAAGCTTTCTTT
CASSVGAGNTEAFF
>TRBV6-5|TRBD1|TRBJ2-7|.
TGTGCCAGCAGTACCAGGCAGGGGGATATTTACGAGCAGTACTTC
CASSTRQGDIYEQYF
>TRBV25-1|TRBD2|TRBJ2-1|.
TGTGCCAGCAGTGAATTTCCCAGCGGGGGTACCTACAATGAGCAGTTCTTC
CASSEFPSGGTYNEQFF
>TRBV5-1|TRBD2|TRBJ2-3|.
TGCGCCCGCAGCCCGCGGGGGGGGGCCGCAGATACGCAGTATTTT
CARSPRGGAADTQYF
>TRBV4-1|.|TRBJ1-5|.
TGCGCCAGCAGCCCTGCGGGGCCCAATCAGCCCCAGCATTTT
CASSPAGPNQPQHF
>TRBV12-1|.|TRBJ2-7|.
TGTGCCAGCAGCTTTGCCAGGACCCGCGGGCCCACCTACGAGCAGTACTTC
CASSFARTRGPTYEQYF
>TRBV7-2|TRBD2|TRBJ2-1|.
TGTGCCAGCAGCTTAGTGCGGGGGGGCAATGAGCAGTTCTTC
CASSLVRGGNEQFF
>TRBV27|.|TRBJ1-1|.
TGTGCCAGCAGCCCTAGGACAGCAAACACTGAAGCTTTCTTT
CASSPRTANTEAFF
>TRBV5-1|.|TRBJ2-2|.
TGCGCCAGCAGTCACCCAGGGAACACCGGGGAGCTGTTTTTT
CASSHPGNTGELFF
>TRBV5-1|.|TRBJ1-2|.
TGCGCCAGCAGCCCCCGGACTGACTATGGCTACACCTTC
CASSPRTDYGYTF
>TRBV19|TRBD1|TRBJ1-5|.
TGTGCCAGTACAAAAGGGACAGGGAACAATCAGCCCCAGCATTTT
CASTKGTGNNQPQHF
>TRBV5-1|TRBD1|TRBJ2-2|.
TGCGCCAGCAGCCCGACAGGGGGCATGCCCGGGGAGCTGTTTTTT
CASSPTGGMPGELFF
>TRBV4-1|.|TRBJ1-2|.
TGCGCCAGCAGCCTAAGGTGGGAGGGAACTAACTATGGCTACACCTTC
CASSLRWEGTNYGYTF
>TRBV28|.|TRBJ2-7|.
TGTGCCAGCACTTCAGGACGGAGGTCCTACGAGCAGTACTTC
CASTSGRRSYEQYF
>TRBV5-1|.|TRBJ2-7|.
TGCGCCAGCAGCTTGGGTCGAGGCGACGAGCAGTACTTC
CASSLGRGDEQYF
>TRBV12-3/TRBV12-4|.|TRBJ2-1|.
TGTGCCAGCACTCGAAGTGGGGGGATTGAGCAGTTCTTC
CASTRSGGIEQFF
>TRBV19|TRBD1|TRBJ2-7|once
TGTGCCAGTAGTATAACAGGGGCCTACGAGCAGTACTTC
CASSITGAYEQYF
>TRBV5-1|.|TRBJ1-3|.
TGCGCCAGCAGCTTGGCGTCAGGATCTGGAAACACCATATATTTT
CASSLASGSGNTIYF
>TRBV18|.|TRBJ2-1|.
TGTGCCAGCTCACCACCCTTGTACAATGAGCAGTTCTTC
CASSPPLYNEQFF
>TRBV28|TRBD1|TRBJ1-5|.
TGTGCCAGCACTCGAACAGGGGGCTATCAGCCCCAGCATTTT
CASTRTGGYQPQHF
>TRBV29-1|.|TRBJ2-1|.
TGCAGCGTTGAACTCGGTTATGAGCAGTTCTTC
CSVELGYEQFF
>TRBV18|.|TRBJ2-2|.
TGTGCCAGCTCACCAGTGGGCAACACCGGGGAGCTGTTTTTT
CASSPVGNTGELFF
>TRBV5-4|.|TRBJ1-1|once
TGTGCCAGCAGTCCGTCCCAGGGGATGAACACTGAAGCTTTCTTT
CASSPSQGMNTEAFF
>TRBV29-1|TRBD1|TRBJ2-7|.
TGCAGCGTTGTGAGGACAGGGGGCTACGAGCAGTACTTC
CSVVRTGGYEQYF